One and the same sample provided the 25 T cell receptor beta chains below, sequenced in a study of blood T cell repertoires in COVID-19. Data came from immunoSEQ multiplex PCR; TCRdb stores just in-frame clones and leaves some out. Here the sample spans under 150,000 clones, approximately 84% being singletons. What was sequenced was peripheral blood. The receptor set was obtained from a woman aged 55-70 years with acute or convalescent COVID-19.

The rearrangement joins TRBV4-2 to TRBJ1-3; D unclear. Trimming cost V 0 bases and J 0 bases, with 9 bases left between them. Germline lookup yields CDR1 LGHNA and CDR2 YNFKEQ. The CDR3 is made up of 16 amino acids. CDR3: CASSQEVAYSGNTIYF. CDR3 bases: TGTGCCAGCAGCCAAGAAGTAGCGTACTCTGGAAACACCATATATTTT.

V gene TRBV6-1 combines with J gene TRBJ2-5, with D perhaps matching TRBD1 (6 bases). V lost 2 bases, J lost 5 bases, and 12 bases lay in between. This CDR3 is 14 amino acids long. In germline, CDR1 is MNHNS, CDR2 SASEGT. Written as DNA, the CDR3 is TGTGCCAGCAGTGAACGTCAGGGGCGGGAGACCCAGTACTTC. Its protein is CASSERQGRETQYF.

This chain joins TRBV18 and TRBJ1-5; D not resolved. The CDR3 runs to 16 residues. Germline V gene data show CDR1 as KGHSH and CDR2 as LQKENI. Trimming took 5 bases from V and 1 from J, leaving 15 bases between them. CDR3 residues: CASSSSSPQSNQPQHF. CDR3 DNA sequence: TGTGCCAGCTCATCAAGTTCCCCACAGAGCAATCAGCCCCAGCATTTT.

The chain has TRBV5-4 and TRBJ2-7; TRBD2 aligns across 9 bases. This CDR3 contains 16 residues. The germline gives CDR1 SGHNT, CDR2 YYREEE (reference sequence). Trimming removed 1 base from V and 2 bases from J; junction bases left unmatched: 7. CDR3 sequence (DNA): TGTGCCAGCAGCTTGTTGACTAGCGGAGGGGCCTACGAGCAGTACTTC. Protein sequence: CASSLLTSGGAYEQYF.

V gene TRBV11-3 combines with J gene TRBJ2-1; TRBD2 aligns across 8 bases. The V and J ends lost 3 bases and 1 base, in that order; junction bases with no gene match: 5. The CDR3 has 16 residues. CDR1 and CDR2 from the germline V gene are SGHNT and YENEEA. CDR3 coding DNA: TGTGCCAGCAGCTTTAGCGGGATGTCGTCCTACAATGAGCAGTTCTTC. It translates to CASSFSGMSSYNEQFF.

The gene calls are TRBV30 and TRBJ2-3; D not resolved. CDR3 length: 15 residues. Trimming shortened V by 1 base and J by 1 base, and 12 bases separated the two germline ends. The germline CDR1 and CDR2 sequences are GTSNPN and SVGIG (reference sequence). The CDR3, as DNA: TGTGCCTGGAGTGACAGACGTGACGGCACAGATACGCAGTATTTT. Amino acid sequence: CAWSDRRDGTDTQYF.

The chain has TRBV11-1 and TRBJ1-2, with D possibly matching TRBD1 (6 bases). Germline V lookup: CDR1 SGHAT, CDR2 FQDESV (reference sequence). CDR3 length: 13 amino acids. Trimming left V 5 bases short and J 4 bases short, with 11 bases between. The CDR3 spells CASSLTGPYGYTF. The CDR3 nucleotides read TGTGCCAGCAGCCTAACAGGGCCCTATGGCTACACCTTC.

This chain joins TRBV11-2 and TRBJ2-5; 9 bases line up with TRBD2. CDR3 length equals 14 residues. J was trimmed by 4 bases and V by 5 bases; bases with no gene match: 5. The germline V gene encodes CDR1 SGHAT and CDR2 FQNNGV. The CDR3 region is CASSPISGRETQYF. The CDR3 coding sequence is TGTGCCAGCAGCCCCATTAGCGGGAGAGAGACCCAGTACTTC. Drawing the rest from reference TRBV11-2 and TRBJ2-5, the complete variable domain is EAGVAQSPRYKIIEKRQSVAFWCNPISGHATLYWYQQILGQGPKLLIQFQNNGVVDDSQLPKDRFSAERLKGVDSTLKIQPAKLEDSAVYLCASSPISGRETQYFGPGTRLLVL.

The J gene is TRBJ2-7, the V gene TRBV19; D is ambiguous. The CDR3 has 17 amino acids. V dropped 1 base and J dropped 0 bases, with 16 bases sitting between them. Germline assignment: CDR1 LNHDA and CDR2 SQIVND (reference sequence). CDR3 DNA: TGTGCCAGTAGTATAGTGGGTGGCGCCACTACCTCCTACGAGCAGTACTTC. It specifies CASSIVGGATTSYEQYF.

V and J are TRBV28 and TRBJ2-7, with 8 bases matching TRBD2. The ends lost 7 bases at V and 1 base at J; junction bases unmatched: 9. CDR3 length: 15 amino acids. In germline, CDR1 is MDHEN, CDR2 SYDVKM. The CDR3 coding sequence is TGTGCCAGCACCGAGGCGGGGGGATCATCCTACGAGCAGTACTTC. Translated: CASTEAGGSSYEQYF.

This clone has just a few counts. The chain carries TRBV9 and TRBJ2-4, with 9 bases that match TRBD2. V was clipped by 0 bases and J by 0 bases; unmatched bases: 7. This CDR3 has 18 amino acids. Germline CDR1 and CDR2: SGDLS and YYNGEE. In DNA, the CDR3 is TGTGCCAGCAGCGTAGAGGCGGGAGGGGATATAGCCAAAAACATTCAGTACTTC. Amino acid sequence: CASSVEAGGDIAKNIQYF.

The J gene is TRBJ1-2, the V gene TRBV27, with D uncertain. V lost 3 bases and J lost 6, with 14 bases in between. The CDR3 spans 14 residues. Germline V gene sequence: CDR1 MNHEY, CDR2 SMNVEV (reference sequence). The CDR3 sequence: CASSFGGSQNGYTF. The CDR3 region has the DNA TGTGCCAGCAGTTTTGGTGGGAGTCAGAATGGCTACACCTTC.

This chain joins TRBV19 and TRBJ1-4, with a possible D match to TRBD1 (5 bases). Germline lookup yields CDR1 LNHDA and CDR2 SQIVND (reference sequence). The CDR3 covers 14 residues. With 5 bases removed from V and 7 bases from J, the gap between germline ends came to 14 bases. The DNA of the CDR3 is TGTGCCAGTAGTCGGACACTAATAGGTGAAAAACTGTTTTTT. As protein: CASSRTLIGEKLFF.

This chain joins TRBV25-1 and TRBJ2-7, with 8 bases matching TRBD2. V was pared by 1 base and J by 7 bases, with 9 bases of the junction left unmatched. The CDR3 totals 15 residues. CDR1 is MGHDK, CDR2 SYGVNS, per germline. The CDR3 spells CASSEWGLEGGEQYF. The CDR3 nucleotides are TGTGCCAGCAGTGAATGGGGACTAGAGGGTGGGGAGCAGTACTTC.

The chain couples TRBV6-4 to TRBJ2-1; 11 bases fit TRBD2. Losses at the gene ends were 6 bases for V and 3 bases for J; bases not matched to a gene: 4. The CDR3 covers 15 residues. Germline-derived CDR1 and CDR2 are MRHNA and SNTAGT. The CDR3 sequence is CASRALAGGYNEQFF. The CDR3 DNA reads TGTGCCAGCAGAGCCCTAGCGGGAGGCTACAATGAGCAGTTCTTC.

The V gene is TRBV10-2, the J gene TRBJ2-7, with 10 bases matching TRBD2. V shed 6 bases and J 11 bases; nucleotides not matched to a gene: 13. Germline lookup yields CDR1 WSHSY and CDR2 SAAADI. The CDR3 totals 14 residues. The CDR3 is CASRRGGLAGEEYF. CDR3 sequence (DNA): TGCGCCAGCAGGAGGGGCGGGCTAGCGGGAGAGGAGTACTTC.

The rearrangement joins TRBV4-1 to TRBJ2-7; 9 bases map to TRBD1. The J segment lost 5 bases and the V segment lost 4 bases, leaving 12 bases of the junction unmatched. The CDR3 covers 16 residues. Per the germline V gene, CDR1 is MGHRA and CDR2 is YSYEKL. The CDR3 bases are TGCGCCAGCAGCCCCTTGGGAGACAGGGGGTCAGACGAGCAGTACTTC. It specifies CASSPLGDRGSDEQYF.

The chain links TRBV6-4 to TRBJ2-3; TRBD2 aligns across 10 bases. Per the germline V gene, CDR1 is MRHNA and CDR2 is SNTAGT. CDR3 length: 14 amino acids. The V and J ends lost 6 bases and 5 bases, in that order; junction bases with no gene match: 5. The DNA of the CDR3 is TGTGCCAGCAGCCCGGGACTAGCGAAAGATACGCAGTATTTT. Translating it yields CASSPGLAKDTQYF.

This clone is a singleton in its sample. The chain has TRBV7-9 and TRBJ2-5; 10 bases align to TRBD1. V lost 4 bases and J lost 3; bases outside the gene matches: 5. From germline, CDR1 is SEHNR and CDR2 FQNEAQ (reference sequence). The CDR3 is 15 residues long. The CDR3 sequence is CASSSWTGGEETQYF. The CDR3 DNA reads as TGTGCCAGCAGCTCGTGGACAGGGGGGGAAGAGACCCAGTACTTC.

This chain joins TRBV7-2 and TRBJ1-6; D not resolved. V lost 5 bases to trimming and J lost 5 bases, with 13 bases between them. This CDR3 has 15 residues. Germline V CDR1 and CDR2: SGHTA, FQGNSA. The chain's CDR3 is CASSTPGINNSPLHF. The CDR3 DNA reads as TGTGCCAGCAGCACGCCGGGAATTAATAATTCACCCCTCCACTTT.

The V call is TRBV6-2 or TRBV6-3, the J call TRBJ2-1; 11 bases are a match to TRBD2. CDR1 and CDR2 from the germline V gene are MNHEY and SVGEGT. V shed 5 bases and J 10 bases; nucleotides not matched to a gene: 10. This CDR3 spans 15 amino acids. Here the CDR3 DNA reads TGTGCCAGCAGTGCTAGACTAGCGGGATACTGGGAGCAGTTCTTC. Its protein is CASSARLAGYWEQFF.

The J gene is TRBJ2-1, the V gene TRBV18, with a possible D match to TRBD2 (5 bases). V was trimmed by 2 bases and J by 5 bases, leaving 10 bases between them. Germline V gene sequence: CDR1 KGHSH, CDR2 LQKENI. The length of the CDR3 is 14 residues. The CDR3 loop is CASSPRTGNNEQFF. In DNA form, the CDR3 reads TGTGCCAGCTCACCAAGGACTGGAAACAATGAGCAGTTCTTC. Full variable domain (missing parts from reference TRBV18 and TRBJ2-1): NAGVMQNPRHLVRRRGQEARLRCSPMKGHSHVYWYRQLPEEGLKFMVYLQKENIIDESGMPKERFSAEFPKEGPSILRIQQVVRGDSAAYFCASSPRTGNNEQFFGPGTRLTVL.

This clone showed up just once. The junction departs from the called germline gene at one end, perhaps through a read error. The gene calls are TRBV6-4 and TRBJ1-2; D is uncertain. Germline V CDR1 and CDR2: MRHNA, SNTAGT. This CDR3 comprises 14 residues. CDR3 protein: CASSNSGGHYGYTF. DNA of the CDR3: TGTGCCAGCAGTAACTCGGGCGGGCACTATGGCTACACCTTC.

The rearrangement uses TRBV6-1 and TRBJ2-1; 7 nucleotides align to TRBD2. The CDR3 contains 16 residues. Per the germline V gene, CDR1 is MNHNS and CDR2 is SASEGT. Trimming took 4 bases from V and 0 from J; bases not matched to a gene: 6. The CDR3 loop reads CASSVARGSSYNEQFF. The DNA of the CDR3 is TGTGCCAGCAGTGTCGCGCGGGGGAGCTCCTACAATGAGCAGTTCTTC.

The CDR3 nucleotides read TGTGCCACCAGTGATTTAACAGGGGATCAGCCCCAGCATTTT. Translated, it gives CATSDLTGDQPQHF. The chain carries TRBV24-1 and TRBJ1-5; 7 bases align to TRBD1. The V gene's germline CDR1 is KGHDR and CDR2 SFDVKD. J was trimmed by 5 bases and V by 1 base; bases with no gene match: 1. This CDR3 contains 14 residues.